This TCR beta chain comes out of a study of blood T cell repertoires in COVID-19. Whole-study context: T cells, B-cell-depleted T cells, or PBMCs supplied cDNA or gDNA.

Trimming removed 0 bases at V and 0 bases at J, with 6 bases between. Germline V gene data show CDR1 as LNHDA and CDR2 as SQIVND (reference sequence). The CDR3 consists of 15 residues. Measured with immunoSEQ multiplex PCR; TCRdb has only the in-frame clones, and not every one. The profile covers 120,000 or so clones, with 82% appearing a single time and approximately 15% taken by the ten largest. The sample comprised peripheral blood. This sequence was found in a woman aged 60-70 years with acute or convalescent COVID-19. The J gene is TRBJ1-3, the V gene TRBV19; possibly TRBD1 for D (5 bases). CDR3 amino acids: CASSIDDSSGNTIYF. Written as DNA, the CDR3 is TGTGCCAGTAGTATAGATGACAGCTCTGGAAACACCATATATTTT.